One sample yielded the 29 T cell receptor beta chains listed below, sequenced in a study of T cell responses to AZD1222 COVID-19 vaccine. Some clones are missing from TCRdb's copy, which holds only in-frame ones; the method was immunoSEQ multiplex PCR. In the table there are some 150,000 clones, approximately 92% of which are singletons. This specimen was peripheral blood, taken 28 days after the second AZD1222 dose. These receptors were collected from an adult who received the AZD1222 COVID-19 vaccine.

The chain couples TRBV28 to TRBJ2-7; 11 nucleotides align to TRBD2. The CDR3 contains 15 residues. The V gene end was trimmed by 5 bases and the J gene end by 4 bases; junction bases not matched to a gene: 7. CDR1 is MDHEN, CDR2 SYDVKM, per germline. The CDR3 sequence: CASSRGLAVTYEQYF. The CDR3 DNA follows: TGTGCCAGCAGTAGGGGACTAGCGGTCACGTACGAGCAGTACTTC. Using reference TRBV28 and TRBJ2-7 for the parts outside the CDR3, the full variable domain is DVKVTQSSRYLVKRTGEKVFLECVQDMDHENMFWYRQDPGLGLRLIYFSYDVKMKEKGDIPEGYSVSREKKERFSLILESASTNQTSMYLCASSRGLAVTYEQYFGPGTRLTVT.

This clone was detected only once. The gene calls are TRBV7-9 and TRBJ2-7; no reliable D call. V was shortened by 3 bases and J by 2 bases, with 17 bases between the two germline ends. This CDR3 has 16 amino acids. Germline V gene sequence: CDR1 SEHNR, CDR2 FQNEAQ (reference sequence). As DNA, the CDR3 is TGTGCCAGCAGCTTTTTCACTAACCCGAAGGCCTACGAGCAGTACTTC. Its translation is CASSFFTNPKAYEQYF.

DNA for the CDR3: TGTGCCAGCAGCTTTAACCAAGTAGAGACCCAGTACTTC. This sequence encodes CASSFNQVETQYF. The rearrangement links TRBV7-9 to TRBJ2-5; D not certain. Germline lookup yields CDR1 SEHNR and CDR2 FQNEAQ (reference sequence). The CDR3 is 13 amino acids. Trimming removed 3 bases from V and 4 bases from J, with 9 bases in between.

The genes are TRBV11-1 and TRBJ2-5, with 7 bases aligning to TRBD1. Germline V gene data show CDR1 as SGHAT and CDR2 as FQDESV (reference sequence). The CDR3 runs 13 residues. V trimming: 3 bases; J trimming: 7 bases; junction bases outside the gene matches: 5. This CDR3 reads CASSFDRVGTQYF. The CDR3 bases are TGTGCCAGCAGCTTCGACAGGGTGGGGACCCAGTACTTC.

As for this clone: This same CDR3 is encoded by further DNA sequences in the sample. The chain uses TRBV3-1 (or the pseudogene TRBV3-2) and TRBJ2-3; D remains ambiguous. In germline, CDR1 is LGHDT, CDR2 YNNKEL (reference sequence). The V and J ends lost 4 bases and 3 bases respectively, with 8 bases between them. The CDR3 loop spans 13 amino acids. For the CDR3, the DNA is TGTGCCAGCAGCCCGGGCCCTACAGATACGCAGTATTTT. Protein sequence: CASSPGPTDTQYF.

The table lists this clone with a count of one. The J gene is TRBJ1-1, the V gene TRBV10-3; D is unresolved. Germline V gene data show CDR1 as ENHRY and CDR2 as SYGVKD. The CDR3 length is 13 residues. V was trimmed by 6 bases and J by 4 bases, leaving 12 bases between them. The CDR3: CAIRVEPGTEAFF. In DNA form, the CDR3 reads TGTGCCATCAGGGTTGAACCCGGCACTGAAGCTTTCTTT.

The chain couples TRBV7-9 to TRBJ1-4; D is unclear. The CDR3 totals 12 residues. V was pared by 3 bases and J by 5 bases, with 4 bases between. The germline gives CDR1 SEHNR, CDR2 FQNEAQ (reference sequence). The CDR3 here is CASSFTNEKLFF. DNA for the CDR3: TGTGCCAGCAGCTTTACAAATGAAAAACTGTTTTTT.

CDR3 residues: CASSSGGLNEKLFF. In DNA, the CDR3 is TGTGCCAGCAGCTCCGGGGGGCTAAATGAAAAACTGTTTTTT. The V and J genes are TRBV27 and TRBJ1-4, with D tentatively TRBD1 (6 bases). Between the trimmed V and J ends, which lost 6 bases and 5 bases, there was a span of 13 bases. This CDR3 spans 14 amino acids. Germline assignment: CDR1 MNHEY and CDR2 SMNVEV (reference sequence).

This chain links TRBV6-5 with TRBJ2-5; no firm D call. The CDR3 covers 12 residues. Trimming shortened V by 7 bases and J by 2 bases, and 8 bases separated the two germline ends. Germline-derived CDR1 and CDR2 are MNHEY and SVGAGI. This chain's CDR3 is CASTPLQETQYF. DNA of the CDR3: TGTGCCAGCACCCCCTTACAAGAGACCCAGTACTTC.

This rearrangement joins TRBV9 to TRBJ1-1; 8 nucleotides line up with TRBD1. The germline gives CDR1 SGDLS, CDR2 YYNGEE. The J segment lost 1 base and the V segment lost 1 base, leaving 6 bases of the junction unmatched. There are 16 residues in the CDR3. CDR3 loop: CASSVRSGGRNTEAFF. In DNA form, the CDR3 reads TGTGCCAGCAGCGTACGGTCAGGGGGCCGGAACACTGAAGCTTTCTTT.

The chain couples TRBV7-2 to TRBJ1-2; 9 nucleotides align to TRBD1. The length of the CDR3 is 14 residues. CDR1 is SGHTA, CDR2 FQGNSA, per germline. The V and J ends lost 1 base and 5 bases, in that order; junction bases with no gene match: 2. Here the CDR3 DNA reads TGTGCCAGCAGCTTAGGTGGGACAGGGTATGGCTACACCTTC. Its translation: CASSLGGTGYGYTF.

V and J are TRBV7-9 and TRBJ1-1; D is ambiguous. V lost 5 bases to trimming and J lost 1 base, with 8 bases between them. CDR1 and CDR2 (germline): SEHNR, FQNEAQ (reference sequence). The CDR3 consists of 13 residues. The CDR3 protein is CASSVLKNTEAFF. CDR3 coding DNA: TGTGCCAGCAGCGTGTTAAAGAACACTGAAGCTTTCTTT.

V is TRBV12-5 and J is TRBJ1-1; tentatively, D is TRBD1 (6 bases). CDR3 length equals 14 residues. V was trimmed by 5 bases and J by 5 bases, leaving 15 bases between them. CDR1 is LGHNT and CDR2 is FRNRAP in the germline V gene. The DNA of the CDR3 is TGTGCTAGTGGTCCCGGGGGGGGGCGGACTGAAGCTTTCTTT. Amino acids: CASGPGGGRTEAFF.

This clone appeared once. The chain carries TRBV11-1 and TRBJ2-5, with a tentative D call TRBD1 (6 bases). CDR3 length: 14 residues. Per germline, CDR1 SGHAT and CDR2 FQDESV (reference sequence). Trimming pared 5 bases from V and 3 bases from J, leaving 13 bases between. DNA for the CDR3: TGTGCCAGCAGCAAAAACAGGGTCAAAGAGACCCAGTACTTC. Protein product: CASSKNRVKETQYF.

The chain employs TRBV5-1 and TRBJ2-1; 8 nucleotides line up with TRBD2. The ends lost 0 bases at V and 1 base at J; junction bases unmatched: 3. The CDR3 is 16 residues long. CDR1 is SGHRS and CDR2 is YFSETQ in the germline V gene. CDR3 protein: CASSLELAASYNEQFF. The CDR3 DNA reads TGCGCCAGCAGCTTGGAACTAGCGGCTTCCTACAATGAGCAGTTCTTC. The variable domain in full, completed from reference TRBV5-1 and TRBJ2-1, reads KAGVTQTPRYLIKTRGQQVTLSCSPISGHRSVSWYQQTPGQGLQFLFEYFSETQRNKGNFPGRFSGRQFSNSRSEMNVSTLELGDSALYLCASSLELAASYNEQFFGPGTRLTVL.

The J gene is TRBJ2-2, the V gene TRBV3-1 (or the pseudogene TRBV3-2); possible D gene TRBD1, 5 bases. The CDR3 spans 13 residues. Trimming removed 1 base at V and 6 bases at J, with 6 bases between. CDR1 is LGHDT and CDR2 is YNNKEL in the germline V gene (reference sequence). CDR3: CASSQGGPGELFF. The CDR3, as DNA: TGTGCCAGCAGCCAAGGGGGCCCCGGGGAGCTGTTTTTT.

This chain uses TRBV3-1 (or the pseudogene TRBV3-2) with TRBJ2-3; 8 nucleotides match TRBD2. Trimming took 7 bases from V and 4 from J; bases not matched to a gene: 4. This CDR3 spans 13 amino acids. Germline CDR1 reads LGHDT; CDR2 reads YNNKEL (reference sequence). The CDR3 region has the DNA TGTGCCAGCAAGGAGCGGGAGTCAGATACGCAGTATTTT. Its translation: CASKERESDTQYF.

The chain has TRBV2 and TRBJ2-1; D is ambiguous. Trimming cost V 7 bases and J 0 bases, with 7 bases left between them. The CDR3 consists of 13 residues. CDR1 and CDR2 (germline): SNHLY, FYNNEI. CDR3 DNA sequence: TGTGCCAGCACAATGAGCTCCTACAATGAGCAGTTCTTC. This codes for CASTMSSYNEQFF.

The chain couples TRBV6-5 to TRBJ1-3; D possibly corresponds to TRBD1 (5 bases). Trimming removed 6 bases at V and 1 base at J, with 13 bases between. The germline V gene has CDR1 MNHEY and CDR2 SVGAGI. The CDR3 has 15 residues. CDR3 amino acids: CASSNNGGSGNTIYF. The CDR3, as DNA: TGTGCCAGCAGCAATAACGGGGGATCTGGAAACACCATATATTTT.

V is TRBV6-4 and J is TRBJ2-1, with 14 bases lining up with TRBD2. This CDR3 comprises 16 residues. Germline CDR1 MRHNA, CDR2 SNTAGT. The trim removed 5 bases at V and 8 bases at J, leaving 8 bases unmatched. CDR3 in DNA: TGTGCCAGCAGTCCAACCGGGACTAGCGGGAGATATGAGCAGTTCTTC. Translating it yields CASSPTGTSGRYEQFF.

The rearrangement joins TRBV7-9 to TRBJ2-2; 7 bases map to TRBD2. Unmatched junction bases numbered 8, after V lost 4 bases and J lost 6 bases. The CDR3 has 15 residues. CDR1 is SEHNR, CDR2 FQNEAQ, per germline (reference sequence). DNA for the CDR3: TGTGCCAGCAGCTGGCTCGGGAGGTTCGCCGGGGAGCTGTTTTTT. Translation: CASSWLGRFAGELFF.

The rearrangement links TRBV6-5 to TRBJ2-7, with D possibly matching TRBD2 (6 bases). Germline CDR1 and CDR2: MNHEY and SVGAGI. The CDR3 is made up of 14 amino acids. V lost 6 bases to trimming and J lost 0 bases, with 12 bases between them. This chain's CDR3 is CASRPGLSSYEQYF. The CDR3 DNA reads TGTGCCAGCAGACCGGGACTTAGCTCCTACGAGCAGTACTTC.

The chain carries TRBV18 and TRBJ1-2; maybe TRBD1 (6 bases). Germline V gives CDR1 KGHSH, CDR2 LQKENI. The CDR3 is 13 residues long. The V end was cut by 2 bases, the J end by 4 bases, with 8 bases between. Written as DNA, the CDR3 is TGTGCCAGCTCACCAGGGGGGCTCTATGGCTACACCTTC. This sequence encodes CASSPGGLYGYTF. The full variable domain, completed using reference TRBV18 and TRBJ1-2, is NAGVMQNPRHLVRRRGQEARLRCSPMKGHSHVYWYRQLPEEGLKFMVYLQKENIIDESGMPKERFSAEFPKEGPSILRIQQVVRGDSAAYFCASSPGGLYGYTFGSGTRLTVV.

The V call is TRBV5-1, the J call TRBJ1-4; TRBD1 agrees at 7 bases. This CDR3 has 14 amino acids. V lost 1 base, J lost 5 bases, and 2 bases stayed unmatched. Germline CDR1 is SGHRS and CDR2 is YFSETQ. This chain's CDR3 is CASSLTGANEKLFF. In DNA, the CDR3 is TGCGCCAGCAGCTTGACAGGGGCGAATGAAAAACTGTTTTTT.

This sequence joins TRBV11-2 and TRBJ1-1; D may be TRBD1 (6 bases). Germline CDR1 is SGHAT and CDR2 is FQNNGV. This CDR3 is built from 13 residues. Trimming removed 5 bases at V and 4 bases at J, with 11 bases between. The CDR3 nucleotides read TGTGCCAGCAGCATCAACAGGGCCACTGAAGCTTTCTTT. It codes for CASSINRATEAFF.

The chain employs TRBV7-6 and TRBJ1-4, with D uncertain. V shed 5 bases and J shed 2 bases, with 27 bases lying between them. The CDR3 is 20 residues long. Germline V gene data show CDR1 as SGHVS and CDR2 as FNYEAQ. CDR3: CASSLRAPSYFGGTNEKLFF. DNA of the CDR3: TGTGCCAGCAGCCTCCGGGCCCCTTCATACTTTGGTGGGACTAATGAAAAACTGTTTTTT. Looking up the rest from reference TRBV7-6 and TRBJ1-4 gives the full variable domain: GAGVSQSPRYKVTKRGQDVALRCDPISGHVSLYWYRQALGQGPEFLTYFNYEAQQDKSGLPNDRFSAERPEGSISTLTIQRTEQRDSAMYRCASSLRAPSYFGGTNEKLFFGSGTQLSVL.

The chain joins TRBV9 to TRBJ1-4; D remains unclear. This CDR3 region has 13 residues. Germline V gene sequence: CDR1 SGDLS, CDR2 YYNGEE. V lost 0 bases, J lost 5 bases, and 5 bases lay in between. CDR3 nucleotides: TGTGCCAGCAGCGTAGCGGCGAATGAAAAACTGTTTTTT. Protein: CASSVAANEKLFF.

The chain links TRBV30 to TRBJ1-1; D remains ambiguous. Germline CDR1 reads GTSNPN; CDR2 reads SVGIG (reference sequence). The CDR3 is made up of 12 amino acids. The V gene lost 6 bases and the J gene lost 6 bases, with 14 bases spanning the gap. This chain's CDR3 is CACAASGAEAFF. The CDR3 DNA is TGTGCCTGCGCTGCGTCGGGAGCTGAAGCTTTCTTT.

The V and J genes are TRBV28 and TRBJ1-4, with 7 bases lining up with TRBD1. This CDR3 has 15 residues. The junction had 11 bases not matched to a gene; V was cut back by 6 bases and J by 7 bases. Germline V CDR1 and CDR2: MDHEN, SYDVKM. The CDR3 is CASRIHGTAAEKLFF. In DNA form, the CDR3 reads TGTGCCAGCAGGATTCACGGGACAGCGGCTGAAAAACTGTTTTTT.